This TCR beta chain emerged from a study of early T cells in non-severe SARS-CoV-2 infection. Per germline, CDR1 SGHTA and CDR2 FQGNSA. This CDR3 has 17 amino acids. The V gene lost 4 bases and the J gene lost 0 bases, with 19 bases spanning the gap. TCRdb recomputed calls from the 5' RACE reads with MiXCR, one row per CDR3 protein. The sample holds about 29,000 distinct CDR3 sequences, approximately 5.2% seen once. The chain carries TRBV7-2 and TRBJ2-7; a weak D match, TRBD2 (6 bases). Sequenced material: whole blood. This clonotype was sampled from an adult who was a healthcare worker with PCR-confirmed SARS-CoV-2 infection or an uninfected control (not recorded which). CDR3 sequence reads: CASSSRNFGLSSYEQYF. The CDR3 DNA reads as TGTGCCAGCAGCTCCCGTAACTTCGGACTATCCTCCTACGAGCAGTACTTC.